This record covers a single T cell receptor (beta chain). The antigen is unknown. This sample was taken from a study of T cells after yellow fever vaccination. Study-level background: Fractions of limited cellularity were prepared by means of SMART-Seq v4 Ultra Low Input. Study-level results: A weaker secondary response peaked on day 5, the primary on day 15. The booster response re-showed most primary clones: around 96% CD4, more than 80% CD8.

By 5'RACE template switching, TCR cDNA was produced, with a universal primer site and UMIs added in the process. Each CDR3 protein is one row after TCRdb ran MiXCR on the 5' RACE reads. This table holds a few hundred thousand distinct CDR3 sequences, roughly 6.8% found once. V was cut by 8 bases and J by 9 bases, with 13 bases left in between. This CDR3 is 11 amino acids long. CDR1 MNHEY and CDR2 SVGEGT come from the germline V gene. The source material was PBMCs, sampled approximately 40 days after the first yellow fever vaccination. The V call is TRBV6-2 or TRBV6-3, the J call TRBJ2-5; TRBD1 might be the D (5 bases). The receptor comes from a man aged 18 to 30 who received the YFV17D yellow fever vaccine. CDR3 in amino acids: CASAIEGAQYF. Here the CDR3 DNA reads TGTGCCAGCGCGATTGAAGGGGCCCAGTACTTC.